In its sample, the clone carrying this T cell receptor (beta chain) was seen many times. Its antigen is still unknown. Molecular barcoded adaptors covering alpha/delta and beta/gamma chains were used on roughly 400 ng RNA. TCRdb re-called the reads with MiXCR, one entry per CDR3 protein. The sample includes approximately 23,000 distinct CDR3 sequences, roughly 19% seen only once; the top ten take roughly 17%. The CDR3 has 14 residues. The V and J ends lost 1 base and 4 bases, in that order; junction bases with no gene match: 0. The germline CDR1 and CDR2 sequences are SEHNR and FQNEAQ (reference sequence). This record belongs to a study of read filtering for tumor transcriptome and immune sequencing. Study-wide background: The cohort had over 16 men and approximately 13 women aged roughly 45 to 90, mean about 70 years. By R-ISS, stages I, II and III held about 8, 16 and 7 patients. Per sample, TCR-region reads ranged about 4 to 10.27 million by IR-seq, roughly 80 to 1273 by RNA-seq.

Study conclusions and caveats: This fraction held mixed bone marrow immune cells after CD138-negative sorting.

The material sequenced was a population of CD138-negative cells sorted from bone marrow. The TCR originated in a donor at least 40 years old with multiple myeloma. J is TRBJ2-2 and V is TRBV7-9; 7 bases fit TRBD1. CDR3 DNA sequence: TGTGCCAGCAGCTTAGAGGGGGCCACCGGGGAGCTGTTTTTT. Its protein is CASSLEGATGELFF.